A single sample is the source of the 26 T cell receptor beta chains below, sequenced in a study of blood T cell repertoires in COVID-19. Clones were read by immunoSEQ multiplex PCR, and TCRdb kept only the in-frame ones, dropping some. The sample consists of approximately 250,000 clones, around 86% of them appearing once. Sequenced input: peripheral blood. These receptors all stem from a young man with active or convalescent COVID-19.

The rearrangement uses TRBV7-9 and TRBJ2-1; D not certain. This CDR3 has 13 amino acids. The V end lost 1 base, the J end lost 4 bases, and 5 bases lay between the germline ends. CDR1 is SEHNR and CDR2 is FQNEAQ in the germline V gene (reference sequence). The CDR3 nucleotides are TGTGCCAGCAGCTTAGGACTGTACAATGAGCAGTTCTTC. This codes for CASSLGLYNEQFF.

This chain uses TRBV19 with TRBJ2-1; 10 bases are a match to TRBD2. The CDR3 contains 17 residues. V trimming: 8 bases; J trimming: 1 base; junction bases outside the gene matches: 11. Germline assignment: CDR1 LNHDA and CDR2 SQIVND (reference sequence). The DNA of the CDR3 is TGTGCCAGTCTCCCTTTTGGTAGCGGGGGGTCCTACAATGAGCAGTTCTTC. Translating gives CASLPFGSGGSYNEQFF.

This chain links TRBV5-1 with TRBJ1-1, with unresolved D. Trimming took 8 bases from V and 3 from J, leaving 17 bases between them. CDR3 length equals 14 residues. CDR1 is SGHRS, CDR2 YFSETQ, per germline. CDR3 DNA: TGCGCCAGTGTTGGCTCTGCTCCCTACACTGAAGCTTTCTTT. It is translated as CASVGSAPYTEAFF.

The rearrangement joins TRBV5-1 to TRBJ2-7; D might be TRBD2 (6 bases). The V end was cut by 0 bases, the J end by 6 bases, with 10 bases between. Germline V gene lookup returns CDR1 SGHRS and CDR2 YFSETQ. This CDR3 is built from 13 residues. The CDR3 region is CASSLAGGREQYF. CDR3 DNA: TGCGCCAGCAGCTTGGCCGGAGGGCGCGAGCAGTACTTC.

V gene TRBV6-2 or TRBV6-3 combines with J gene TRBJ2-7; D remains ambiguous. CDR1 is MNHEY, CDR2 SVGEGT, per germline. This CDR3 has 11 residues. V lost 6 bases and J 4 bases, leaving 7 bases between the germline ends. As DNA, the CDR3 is TGTGCCAGCAGCAATCTTTACGAGCAGTACTTC. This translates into CASSNLYEQYF.

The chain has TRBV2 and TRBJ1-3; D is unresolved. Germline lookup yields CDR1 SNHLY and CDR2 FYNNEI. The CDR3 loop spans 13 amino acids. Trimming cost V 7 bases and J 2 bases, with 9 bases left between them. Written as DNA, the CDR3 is TGTGCCAGCATGGGCCCCCCTGGAAACACCATATATTTT. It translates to CASMGPPGNTIYF.

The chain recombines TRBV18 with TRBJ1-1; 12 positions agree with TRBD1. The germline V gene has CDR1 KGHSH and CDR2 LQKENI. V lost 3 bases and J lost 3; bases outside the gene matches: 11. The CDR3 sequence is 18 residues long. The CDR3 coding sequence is TGTGCCAGCTCACCGCAAAGATTGGGACAGGGGGCTCACACTGAAGCTTTCTTT. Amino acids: CASSPQRLGQGAHTEAFF.

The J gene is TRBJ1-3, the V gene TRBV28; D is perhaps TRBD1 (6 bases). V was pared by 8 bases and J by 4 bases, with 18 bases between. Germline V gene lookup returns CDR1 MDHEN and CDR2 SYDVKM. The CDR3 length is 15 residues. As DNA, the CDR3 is TGTGCCAGCCGACGCTCCCCAGGGGCAGGAAACACCATATATTTT. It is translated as CASRRSPGAGNTIYF. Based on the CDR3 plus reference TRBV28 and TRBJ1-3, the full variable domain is DVKVTQSSRYLVKRTGEKVFLECVQDMDHENMFWYRQDPGLGLRLIYFSYDVKMKEKGDIPEGYSVSREKKERFSLILESASTNQTSMYLCASRRSPGAGNTIYFGEGSWLTVV.

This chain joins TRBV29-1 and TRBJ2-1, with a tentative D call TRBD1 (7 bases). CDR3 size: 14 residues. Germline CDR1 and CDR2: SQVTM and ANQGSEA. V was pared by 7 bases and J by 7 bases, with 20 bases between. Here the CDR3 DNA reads TGCAGCGCGCGGACAGGAACCGCGGGGAATGAGCAGTTCTTC. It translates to CSARTGTAGNEQFF.

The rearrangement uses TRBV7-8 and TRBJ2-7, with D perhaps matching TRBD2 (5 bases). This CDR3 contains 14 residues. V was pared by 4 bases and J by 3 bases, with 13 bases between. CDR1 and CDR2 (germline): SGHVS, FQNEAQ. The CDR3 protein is CASSWGPTSYEQYF. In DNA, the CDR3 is TGTGCCAGCAGCTGGGGTCCCACTAGCTACGAGCAGTACTTC.

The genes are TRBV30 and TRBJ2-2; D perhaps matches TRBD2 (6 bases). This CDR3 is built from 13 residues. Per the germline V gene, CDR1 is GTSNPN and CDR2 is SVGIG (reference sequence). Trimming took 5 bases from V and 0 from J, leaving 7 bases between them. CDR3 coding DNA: TGTGCCTGGGCGGGGACGAACACCGGGGAGCTGTTTTTT. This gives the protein CAWAGTNTGELFF.

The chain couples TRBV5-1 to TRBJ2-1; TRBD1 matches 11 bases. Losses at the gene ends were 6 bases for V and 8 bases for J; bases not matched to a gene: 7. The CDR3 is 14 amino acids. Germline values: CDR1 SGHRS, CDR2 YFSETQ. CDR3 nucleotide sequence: TGCGCCAGCATCCCGGGACAGGGGGGGTATGAGCAGTTCTTC. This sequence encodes CASIPGQGGYEQFF.

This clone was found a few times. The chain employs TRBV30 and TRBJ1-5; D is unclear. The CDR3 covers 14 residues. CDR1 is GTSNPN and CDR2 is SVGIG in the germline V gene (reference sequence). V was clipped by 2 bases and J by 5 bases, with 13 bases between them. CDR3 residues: CAWSREQEDQPQHF. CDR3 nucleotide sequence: TGTGCCTGGAGTCGCGAGCAGGAAGATCAGCCCCAGCATTTT.

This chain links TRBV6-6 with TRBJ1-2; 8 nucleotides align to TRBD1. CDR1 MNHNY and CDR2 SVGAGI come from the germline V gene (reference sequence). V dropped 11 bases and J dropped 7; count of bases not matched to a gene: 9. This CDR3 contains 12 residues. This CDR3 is CAAQAGGFGYTF. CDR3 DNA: TGTGCCGCTCAAGCAGGGGGCTTTGGCTACACCTTC.

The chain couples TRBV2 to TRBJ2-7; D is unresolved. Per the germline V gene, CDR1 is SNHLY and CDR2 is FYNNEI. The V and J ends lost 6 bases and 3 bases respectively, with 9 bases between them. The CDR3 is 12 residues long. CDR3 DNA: TGTGCCAGCAGCCCAGGTCACTACGAGCAGTACTTC. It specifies CASSPGHYEQYF.

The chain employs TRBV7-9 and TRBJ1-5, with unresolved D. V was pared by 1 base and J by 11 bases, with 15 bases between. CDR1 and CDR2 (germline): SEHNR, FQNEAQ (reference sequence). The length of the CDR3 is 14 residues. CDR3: CASSLDGQFWSQHF. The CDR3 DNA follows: TGTGCCAGCAGCTTAGATGGCCAATTCTGGTCCCAGCATTTT.

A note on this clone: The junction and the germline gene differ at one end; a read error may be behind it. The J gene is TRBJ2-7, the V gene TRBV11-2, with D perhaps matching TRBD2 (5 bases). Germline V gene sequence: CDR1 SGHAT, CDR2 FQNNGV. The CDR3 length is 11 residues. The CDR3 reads CARLATLLIDF. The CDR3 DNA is TGTGCCCGGCTAGCTACTCTCCTAATAGACTTC.

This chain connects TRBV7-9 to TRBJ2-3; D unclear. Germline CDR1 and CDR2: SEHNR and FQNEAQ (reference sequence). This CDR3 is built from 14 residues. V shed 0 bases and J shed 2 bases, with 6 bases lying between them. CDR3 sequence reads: CASSLARNTDTQYF. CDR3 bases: TGTGCCAGCAGCTTAGCCAGAAACACAGATACGCAGTATTTT.

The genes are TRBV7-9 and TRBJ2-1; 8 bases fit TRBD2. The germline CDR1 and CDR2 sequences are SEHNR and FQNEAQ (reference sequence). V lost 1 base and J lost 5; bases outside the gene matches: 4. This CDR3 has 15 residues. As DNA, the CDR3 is TGTGCCAGCAGCTTAGACGGGAGGGCCCACAATGAGCAGTTCTTC. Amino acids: CASSLDGRAHNEQFF.

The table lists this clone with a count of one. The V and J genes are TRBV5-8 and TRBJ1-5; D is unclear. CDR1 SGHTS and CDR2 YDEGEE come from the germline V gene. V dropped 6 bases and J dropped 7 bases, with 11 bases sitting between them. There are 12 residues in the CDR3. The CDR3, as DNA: TGTGCCAGCAACCGTCGAGGACAGCCCCAGCATTTT. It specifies CASNRRGQPQHF.

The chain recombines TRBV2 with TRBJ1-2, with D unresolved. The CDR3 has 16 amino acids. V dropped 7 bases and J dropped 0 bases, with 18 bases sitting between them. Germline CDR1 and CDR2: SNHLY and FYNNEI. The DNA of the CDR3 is TGTGCCAGCACACCCCTCCTACTTAGAGCTAACTATGGCTACACCTTC. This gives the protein CASTPLLLRANYGYTF.

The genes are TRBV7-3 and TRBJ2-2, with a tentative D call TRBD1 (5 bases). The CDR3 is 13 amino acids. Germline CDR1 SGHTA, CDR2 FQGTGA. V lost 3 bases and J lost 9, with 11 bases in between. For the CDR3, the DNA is TGTGCCAGCAGCTTCGGGCAGGGAAGGGAGCTGTTTTTT. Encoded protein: CASSFGQGRELFF.

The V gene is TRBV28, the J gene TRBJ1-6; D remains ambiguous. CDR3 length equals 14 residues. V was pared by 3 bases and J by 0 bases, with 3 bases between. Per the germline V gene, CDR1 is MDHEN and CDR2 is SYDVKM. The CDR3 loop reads CASSLSSYNSPLHF. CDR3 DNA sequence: TGTGCCAGCAGTTTGAGCTCCTATAATTCACCCCTCCACTTT.

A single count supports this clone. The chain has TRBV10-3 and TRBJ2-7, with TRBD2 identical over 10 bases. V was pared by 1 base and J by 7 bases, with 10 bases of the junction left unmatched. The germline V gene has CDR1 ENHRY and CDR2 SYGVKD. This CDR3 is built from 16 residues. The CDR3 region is CAISEFKREGLGEQYF. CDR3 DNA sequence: TGTGCCATCAGTGAGTTTAAGCGGGAGGGCCTAGGGGAGCAGTACTTC.

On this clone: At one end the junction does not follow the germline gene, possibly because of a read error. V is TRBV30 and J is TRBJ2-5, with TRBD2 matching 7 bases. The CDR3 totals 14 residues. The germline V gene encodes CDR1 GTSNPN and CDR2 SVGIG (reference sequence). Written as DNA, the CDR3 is TGTGCCTGGAGGCCCGGGGGGACCCAAGGGACCCAGTACTTC. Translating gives CAWRPGGTQGTQYF.

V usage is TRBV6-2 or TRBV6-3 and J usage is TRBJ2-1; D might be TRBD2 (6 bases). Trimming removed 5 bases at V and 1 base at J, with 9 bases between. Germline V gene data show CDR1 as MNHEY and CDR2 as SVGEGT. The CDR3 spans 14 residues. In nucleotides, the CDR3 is TGTGCCAGCAGTCGGGGGTCATCCTACAATGAGCAGTTCTTC. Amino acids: CASSRGSSYNEQFF.